The clone carrying this TCR beta chain was detected many times. This entry belongs to a study of prognosis after radiotherapy for stage I lung cancer. The overall study: The period between early 2018 and early 2019 saw the enrollment of stage I non-small cell lung cancer patients. The tumor diagnosis was squamous cell carcinoma for 7 or 8 patients and adenocarcinoma for some eleven. In total, some 13 men and several women took part as patients, aged 53 to 84 with a median of 74.5 years.

The CDR3 has 20 amino acids. V trimming: 4 bases; J trimming: 4 bases; junction bases outside the gene matches: 19. Germline lookup yields CDR1 MNHEY and CDR2 SVGEGT. Genomic DNA yielded TCR beta CDR3, amplified by two-round multiplex PCR. Primers specific to each TRBV and TRBJ gene were used in first-round PCR. TCRdb processed the multiplex PCR reads anew with MiXCR; each CDR3 protein has one entry. The sample has roughly 30,000 distinct CDR3 sequences, under 60% seen once. The chain combines TRBV6-2 or TRBV6-3 with TRBJ2-4; TRBD1 aligns across 10 bases. Sequencing used PBMCs, obtained before or after stereotactic body radiation therapy (not recorded which). The TCR originated in a donor of 50 years or more with non-small cell lung cancer. Here the CDR3 DNA reads TGTGCCAGCAGTTCCCGCCCGGGACAGGGGTCACCAGTCGCGAAAAACATTCAGTACTTC. Translating it yields CASSSRPGQGSPVAKNIQYF.